The present T cell receptor beta chain was sequenced within a study of OX40 agonist ivuxolimab in advanced cancers. Overall study: Patients received ivuxolimab, an agonistic anti-OX40 (CD134) antibody. Patients undergoing dose escalation presented with hepatocellular carcinoma, melanoma, renal cell or head and neck cancer. Participants, approximately 83% male, averaged approximately 65 years of age, ranging from roughly 23 to 90.

The CDR3 length is 15 residues. Germline V lookup: CDR1 MNHEY, CDR2 SMNVEV (reference sequence). V trimming: 4 bases; J trimming: 7 bases; junction bases outside the gene matches: 7. The data were produced by immunoSEQ multiplex PCR, yet TCRdb's version contains in-frame clones alone and is incomplete. The data show approximately 98,000 clones, with more than 80% seen just once and about 5.5% held by the top ten. The sequence was obtained from an adult with an advanced solid tumor such as melanoma, head and neck, liver or kidney cancer. This sample comprised CD4+ or CD8+ T cells sorted from blood, obtained in a trial of the OX40 agonist ivuxolimab. The chain joins TRBV27 to TRBJ2-2; 9 nucleotides align to TRBD2. Here the CDR3 reads CASSSRGGPVGELFF. The CDR3 nucleotides are TGTGCCAGCAGTTCGCGGGGGGGGCCGGTCGGGGAGCTGTTTTTT.